This TCR beta chain was identified during a study of cytomegalovirus exposure and HLA in healthy donors. Study overall: The roughly 100 million unique TCR beta sequences, from around 200 million T cells, were found by an earlier analysis. Study findings and constraints: Cytomegalovirus association was assigned to approximately 180 TCR beta chains. Available immune exposure information was restricted to CMV serostatus only. The HLA-A and HLA-B alleles of most subjects were reportedly predicted accurately from TCR beta sequences.

Comments on this clone: Its antigen is not identified.

From germline, CDR1 is SNHLY and CDR2 FYNNEI. The CDR3 contains 14 residues. Trimming took 8 bases from V and 9 from J; bases not matched to a gene: 13. It was with 60 Vbeta and 13 Jbeta primers that the PCR ran. TCRdb's table, derived via immunoSEQ multiplex PCR, lists solely in-frame clones and lacks some. This table has approximately 280,000 clones, about 90% appearing once. The rearrangement uses TRBV2 and TRBJ1-5; 7 bases line up with TRBD1. The receptor comes from a woman aged 18-29 years in good health and CMV-seronegative. Sequencing used PBMCs. The CDR3 nucleotides read TGTGCCAGCTCCAGACAGGGCGGGTGGGGGCCCCAGCATTTT. Encoded protein: CASSRQGGWGPQHF.